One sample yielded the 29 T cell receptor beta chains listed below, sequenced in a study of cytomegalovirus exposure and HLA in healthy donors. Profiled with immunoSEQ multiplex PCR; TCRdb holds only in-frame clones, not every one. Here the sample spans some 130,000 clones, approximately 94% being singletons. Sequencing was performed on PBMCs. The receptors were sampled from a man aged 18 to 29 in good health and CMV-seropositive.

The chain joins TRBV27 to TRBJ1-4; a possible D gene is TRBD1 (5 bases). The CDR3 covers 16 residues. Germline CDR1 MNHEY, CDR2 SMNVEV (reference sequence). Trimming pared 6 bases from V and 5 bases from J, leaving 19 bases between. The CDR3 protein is CASRTLVAGRNEKLFF. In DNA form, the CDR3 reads TGTGCCAGCAGAACCCTGGTGGCAGGGCGAAATGAAAAACTGTTTTTT.

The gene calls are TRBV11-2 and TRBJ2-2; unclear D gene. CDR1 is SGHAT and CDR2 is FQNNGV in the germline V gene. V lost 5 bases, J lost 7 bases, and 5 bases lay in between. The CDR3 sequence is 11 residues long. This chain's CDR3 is CASSRSGELFF. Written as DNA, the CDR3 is TGTGCCAGCAGCCGCAGCGGGGAGCTGTTTTTT.

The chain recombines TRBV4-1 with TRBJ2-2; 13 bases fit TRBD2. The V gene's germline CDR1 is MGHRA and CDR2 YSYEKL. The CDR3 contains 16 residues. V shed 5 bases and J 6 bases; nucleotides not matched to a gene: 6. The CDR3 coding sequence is TGCGCCAGCAGCTACTCCGGGACTAGCGGGGCCGGGGAGCTGTTTTTT. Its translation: CASSYSGTSGAGELFF.

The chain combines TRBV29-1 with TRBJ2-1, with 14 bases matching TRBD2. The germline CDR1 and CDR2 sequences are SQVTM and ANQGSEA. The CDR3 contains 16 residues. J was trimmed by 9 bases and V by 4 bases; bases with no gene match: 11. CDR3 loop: CSVAGTSGRGGLEQFF. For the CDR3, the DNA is TGCAGCGTTGCGGGGACTAGCGGGAGAGGTGGGCTTGAGCAGTTCTTC.

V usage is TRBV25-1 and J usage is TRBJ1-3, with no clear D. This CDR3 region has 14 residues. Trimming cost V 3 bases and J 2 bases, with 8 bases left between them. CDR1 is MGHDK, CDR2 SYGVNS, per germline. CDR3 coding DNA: TGTGCCAGCAGTGAGAGGTCGGCTGGAAACACCATATATTTT. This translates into CASSERSAGNTIYF.

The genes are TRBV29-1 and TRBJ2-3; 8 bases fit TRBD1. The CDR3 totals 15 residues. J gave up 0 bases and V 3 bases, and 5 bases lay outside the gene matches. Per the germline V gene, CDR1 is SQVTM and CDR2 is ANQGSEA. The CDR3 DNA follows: TGCAGCGTTGATCGAAGACAGGGGAGCACAGATACGCAGTATTTT. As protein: CSVDRRQGSTDTQYF.

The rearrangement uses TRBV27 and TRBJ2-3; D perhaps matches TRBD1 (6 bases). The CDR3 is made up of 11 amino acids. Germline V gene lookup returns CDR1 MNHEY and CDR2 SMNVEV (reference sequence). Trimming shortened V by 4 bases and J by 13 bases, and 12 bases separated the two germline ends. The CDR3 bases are TGTGCCAGCAGTTCGACAGGTCTTGAGTATTTT. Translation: CASSSTGLEYF.

CDR3 amino acids: CASSSDSRAAFF. The CDR3 nucleotides are TGTGCCAGCAGCTCCGACAGCCGGGCAGCTTTCTTT. The chain employs TRBV6-5 and TRBJ1-1; maybe TRBD1 (5 bases). Germline V gives CDR1 MNHEY, CDR2 SVGAGI. V shed 6 bases and J shed 10 bases, with 15 bases lying between them. The CDR3 has 12 amino acids.

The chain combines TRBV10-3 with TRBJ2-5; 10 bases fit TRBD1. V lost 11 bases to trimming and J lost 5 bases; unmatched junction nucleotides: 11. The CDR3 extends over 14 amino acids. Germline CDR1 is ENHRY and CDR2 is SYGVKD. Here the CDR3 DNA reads TGTGCCGTATCCGGGACAGGGGTACGGGAGACCCAGTACTTC. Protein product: CAVSGTGVRETQYF.

CDR3 sequence: CASSPRVGSGQGAVQPQHF. CDR3 DNA: TGTGCCAGTAGTCCCCGAGTTGGGTCCGGACAGGGGGCTGTTCAGCCCCAGCATTTT. The chain uses TRBV19 and TRBJ1-5; TRBD1 aligns across 11 bases. CDR3 length: 19 residues. J lost 6 bases, V lost 5 bases, and 18 bases had no gene match. Germline V gene lookup returns CDR1 LNHDA and CDR2 SQIVND (reference sequence).

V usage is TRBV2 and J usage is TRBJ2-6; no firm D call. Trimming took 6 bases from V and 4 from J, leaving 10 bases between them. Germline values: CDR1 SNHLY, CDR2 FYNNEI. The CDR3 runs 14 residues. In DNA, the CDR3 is TGTGCCAGCAGAAATAGCACCGGGGCCAACGTCCTGACTTTC. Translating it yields CASRNSTGANVLTF.

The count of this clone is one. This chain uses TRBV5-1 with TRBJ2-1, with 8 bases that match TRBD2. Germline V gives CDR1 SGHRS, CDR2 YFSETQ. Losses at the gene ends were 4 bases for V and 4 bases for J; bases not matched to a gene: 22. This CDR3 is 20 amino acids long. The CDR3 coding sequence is TGCGCCAGCAGCCGTCGTGGCAGCGTCCAAACTAGCGGAGTATACAATGAGCAGTTCTTC. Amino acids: CASSRRGSVQTSGVYNEQFF.

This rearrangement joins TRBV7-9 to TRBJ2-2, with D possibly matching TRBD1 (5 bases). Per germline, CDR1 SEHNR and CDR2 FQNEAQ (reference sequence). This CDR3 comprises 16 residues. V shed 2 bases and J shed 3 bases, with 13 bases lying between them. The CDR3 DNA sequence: TGTGCCAGCAGCTTAATCTTCAGGGATCACACCGGGGAGCTGTTTTTT. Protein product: CASSLIFRDHTGELFF.

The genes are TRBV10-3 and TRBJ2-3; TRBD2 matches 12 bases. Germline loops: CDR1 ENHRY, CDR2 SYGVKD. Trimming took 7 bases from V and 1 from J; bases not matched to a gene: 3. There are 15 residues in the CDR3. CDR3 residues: CAITSGRAGTDTQYF. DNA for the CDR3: TGTGCCATCACTAGCGGGAGGGCCGGCACAGATACGCAGTATTTT.

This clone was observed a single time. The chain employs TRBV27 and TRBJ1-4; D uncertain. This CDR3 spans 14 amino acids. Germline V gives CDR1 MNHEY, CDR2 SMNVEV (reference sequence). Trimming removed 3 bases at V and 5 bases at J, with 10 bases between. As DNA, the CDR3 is TGTGCCAGCAGTTTGAGCTGGGCCAATGAAAAACTGTTTTTT. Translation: CASSLSWANEKLFF. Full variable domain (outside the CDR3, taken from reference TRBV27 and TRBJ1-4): EAQVTQNPRYLITVTGKKLTVTCSQNMNHEYMSWYRQDPGLGLRQIYYSMNVEVTDKGDVPEGYKVSRKEKRNFPLILESPSPNQTSLYFCASSLSWANEKLFFGSGTQLSVL.

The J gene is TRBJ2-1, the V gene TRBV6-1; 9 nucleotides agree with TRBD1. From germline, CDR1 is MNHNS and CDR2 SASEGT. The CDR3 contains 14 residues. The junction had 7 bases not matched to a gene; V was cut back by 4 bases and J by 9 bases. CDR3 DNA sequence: TGTGCCAGCAGTGGGACCACAGGGGGCCTTGAGCAGTTCTTC. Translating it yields CASSGTTGGLEQFF.

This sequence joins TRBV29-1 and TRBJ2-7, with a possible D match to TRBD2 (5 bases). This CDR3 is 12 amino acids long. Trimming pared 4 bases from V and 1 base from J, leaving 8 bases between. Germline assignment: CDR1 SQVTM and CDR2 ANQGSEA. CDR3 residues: CSVGRGSYEQYF. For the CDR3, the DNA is TGCAGCGTTGGTCGGGGATCCTACGAGCAGTACTTC.

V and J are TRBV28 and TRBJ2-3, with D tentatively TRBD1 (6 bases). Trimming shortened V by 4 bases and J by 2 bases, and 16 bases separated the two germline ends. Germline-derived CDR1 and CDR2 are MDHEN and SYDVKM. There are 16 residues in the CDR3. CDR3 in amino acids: CASSSNVRGFTDTQYF. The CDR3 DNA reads TGTGCCAGCAGTTCAAACGTCAGGGGATTCACAGATACGCAGTATTTT.

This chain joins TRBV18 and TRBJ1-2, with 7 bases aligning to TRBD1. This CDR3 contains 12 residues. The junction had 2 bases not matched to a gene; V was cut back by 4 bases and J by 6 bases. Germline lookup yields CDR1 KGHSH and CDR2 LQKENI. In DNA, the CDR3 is TGTGCCAGCTCACGGACAGGTGATGGCTACACCTTC. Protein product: CASSRTGDGYTF.

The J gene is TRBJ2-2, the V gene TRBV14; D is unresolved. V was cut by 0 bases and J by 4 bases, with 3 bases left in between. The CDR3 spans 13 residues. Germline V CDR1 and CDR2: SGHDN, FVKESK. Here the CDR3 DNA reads TGTGCCAGCAGCCAAGACTTCACCGGGGAGCTGTTTTTT. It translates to CASSQDFTGELFF.

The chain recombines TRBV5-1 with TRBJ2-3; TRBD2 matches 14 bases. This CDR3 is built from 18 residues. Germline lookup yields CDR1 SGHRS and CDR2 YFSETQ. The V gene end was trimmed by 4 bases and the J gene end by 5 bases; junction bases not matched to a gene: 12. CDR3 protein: CASSLGDGTSGRGDTQYF. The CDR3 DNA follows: TGCGCCAGCAGCCTAGGTGACGGGACTAGCGGGAGAGGAGATACGCAGTATTTT.

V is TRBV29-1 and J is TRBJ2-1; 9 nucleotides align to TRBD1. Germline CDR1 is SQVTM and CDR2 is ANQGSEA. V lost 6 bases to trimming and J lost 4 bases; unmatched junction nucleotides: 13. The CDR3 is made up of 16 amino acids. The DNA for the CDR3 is TGCAGCGTAAGTCCGGACAGGGGAGGAATTTACAATGAGCAGTTCTTC. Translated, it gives CSVSPDRGGIYNEQFF.

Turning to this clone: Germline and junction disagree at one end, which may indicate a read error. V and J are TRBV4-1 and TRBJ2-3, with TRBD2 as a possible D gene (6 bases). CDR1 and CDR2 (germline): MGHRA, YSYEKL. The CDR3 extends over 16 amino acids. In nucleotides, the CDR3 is TGCGCCAGCAGGCAAGTCCAAGCGGGCAGCACAGATACGCAGTATTTT. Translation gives CASRQVQAGSTDTQYF.

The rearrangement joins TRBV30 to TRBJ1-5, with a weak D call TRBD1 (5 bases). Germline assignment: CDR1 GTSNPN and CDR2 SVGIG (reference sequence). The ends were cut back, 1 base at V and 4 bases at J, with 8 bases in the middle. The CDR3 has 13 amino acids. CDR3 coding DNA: TGTGCCTGGAGTGACGGGGGAAATCAGCCCCAGCATTTT. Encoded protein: CAWSDGGNQPQHF.

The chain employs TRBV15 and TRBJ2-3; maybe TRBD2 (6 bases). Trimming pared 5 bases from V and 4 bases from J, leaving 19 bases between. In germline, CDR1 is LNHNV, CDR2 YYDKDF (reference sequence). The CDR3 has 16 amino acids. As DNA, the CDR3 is TGTGCCACCAGCGCGGGGAGTCACCCAGCCGCAGATACGCAGTATTTT. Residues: CATSAGSHPAADTQYF.

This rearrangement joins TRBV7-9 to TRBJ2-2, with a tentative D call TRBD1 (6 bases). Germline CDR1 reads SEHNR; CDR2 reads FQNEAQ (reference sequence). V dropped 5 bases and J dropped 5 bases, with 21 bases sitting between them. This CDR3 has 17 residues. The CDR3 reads CASSPATWDTVTGELFF. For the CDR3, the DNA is TGTGCCAGCAGCCCCGCGACCTGGGACACTGTGACCGGGGAGCTGTTTTTT. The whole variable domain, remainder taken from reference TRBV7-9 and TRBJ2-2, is DTGVSQNPRHKITKRGQNVTFRCDPISEHNRLYWYRQTLGQGPEFLTYFQNEAQLEKSRLLSDRFSAERPKGSFSTLEIQRTEQGDSAMYLCASSPATWDTVTGELFFGEGSRLTVL.

Here the CDR3 reads CASNRGQGAFF. The CDR3 DNA reads as TGTGCCAGCAATCGGGGACAGGGAGCTTTCTTT. This chain uses TRBV27 with TRBJ1-1; 9 bases map to TRBD1. The V segment lost 7 bases and the J segment 10 bases; nucleotides outside the gene matches: 4. This CDR3 has 11 amino acids. CDR1 is MNHEY, CDR2 SMNVEV, per germline (reference sequence).

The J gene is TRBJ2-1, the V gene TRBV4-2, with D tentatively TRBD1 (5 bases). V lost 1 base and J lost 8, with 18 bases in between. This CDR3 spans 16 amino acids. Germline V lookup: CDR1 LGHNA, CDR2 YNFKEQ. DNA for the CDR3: TGTGCCAGCAGCCAAGTACACGTCCAGGGCGGAGATGAGCAGTTCTTC. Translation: CASSQVHVQGGDEQFF.

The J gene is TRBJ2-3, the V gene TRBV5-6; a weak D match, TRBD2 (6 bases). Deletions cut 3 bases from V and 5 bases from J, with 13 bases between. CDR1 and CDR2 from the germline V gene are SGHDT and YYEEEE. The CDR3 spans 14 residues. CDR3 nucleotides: TGTGCCAGCAGCTGGGGACTTGATAGAGATACGCAGTATTTT. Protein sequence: CASSWGLDRDTQYF.